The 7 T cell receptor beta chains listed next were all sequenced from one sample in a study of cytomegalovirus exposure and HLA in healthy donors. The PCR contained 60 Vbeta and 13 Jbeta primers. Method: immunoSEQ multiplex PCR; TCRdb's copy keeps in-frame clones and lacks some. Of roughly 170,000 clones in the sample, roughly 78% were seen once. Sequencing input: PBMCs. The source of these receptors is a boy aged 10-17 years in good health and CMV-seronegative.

CDR3: CASSPGQEYQETQYF. The CDR3 DNA reads as TGTGCCAGCTCACCCGGACAGGAGTACCAAGAGACCCAGTACTTC. This chain connects TRBV18 to TRBJ2-5; 7 nucleotides line up with TRBD1. Germline CDR1 reads KGHSH; CDR2 reads LQKENI. CDR3 length: 15 residues. After removal of 3 bases from V and 0 bases from J, the junction contained 4 bases not matched to a gene.

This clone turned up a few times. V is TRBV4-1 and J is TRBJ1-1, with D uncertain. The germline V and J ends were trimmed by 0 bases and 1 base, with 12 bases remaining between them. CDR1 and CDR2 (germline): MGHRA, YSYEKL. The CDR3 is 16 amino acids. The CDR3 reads CASSQEHTDSNTEAFF. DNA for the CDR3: TGCGCCAGCAGCCAAGAACACACCGACTCGAACACTGAAGCTTTCTTT.

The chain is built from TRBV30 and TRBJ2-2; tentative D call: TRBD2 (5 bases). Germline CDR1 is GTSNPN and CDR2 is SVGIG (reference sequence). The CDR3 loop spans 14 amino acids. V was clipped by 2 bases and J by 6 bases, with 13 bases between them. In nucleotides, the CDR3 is TGTGCCTGGAGTCCCCGAGCGGAGGCCGGGGAGCTGTTTTTT. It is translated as CAWSPRAEAGELFF.

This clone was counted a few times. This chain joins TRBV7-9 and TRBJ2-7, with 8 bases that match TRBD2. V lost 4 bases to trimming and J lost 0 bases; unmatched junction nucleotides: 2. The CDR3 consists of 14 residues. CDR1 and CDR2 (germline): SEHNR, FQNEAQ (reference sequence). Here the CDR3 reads CASSSGGVSYEQYF. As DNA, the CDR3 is TGTGCCAGCAGCTCCGGGGGGGTCTCCTACGAGCAGTACTTC.

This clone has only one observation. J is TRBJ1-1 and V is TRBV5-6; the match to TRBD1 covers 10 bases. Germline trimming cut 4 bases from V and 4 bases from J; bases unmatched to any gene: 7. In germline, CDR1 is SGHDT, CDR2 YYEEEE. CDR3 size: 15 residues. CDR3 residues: CASSRWDRGATEAFF. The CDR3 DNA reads TGTGCCAGCAGCCGATGGGACAGGGGCGCCACTGAAGCTTTCTTT.

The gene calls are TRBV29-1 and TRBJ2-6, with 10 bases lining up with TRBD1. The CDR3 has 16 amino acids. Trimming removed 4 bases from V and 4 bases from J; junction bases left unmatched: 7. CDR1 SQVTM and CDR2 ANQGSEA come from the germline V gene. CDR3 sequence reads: CSVGRQGARGANVLTF. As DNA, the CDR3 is TGCAGCGTTGGGAGACAGGGGGCGAGAGGGGCCAACGTCCTGACTTTC.

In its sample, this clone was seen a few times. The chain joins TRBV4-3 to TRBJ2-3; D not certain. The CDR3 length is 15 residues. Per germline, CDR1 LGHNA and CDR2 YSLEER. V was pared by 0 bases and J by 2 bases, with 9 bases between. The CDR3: CASSQDTHVTDTQYF. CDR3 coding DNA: TGCGCCAGCAGCCAAGACACTCATGTCACAGATACGCAGTATTTT.